This is a list of T cell receptor beta chains from one sample in a study of a mutant IDH1 vaccine in newly diagnosed glioma. Some clones are missing from TCRdb's copy, which holds only in-frame ones; the method was immunoSEQ multiplex PCR. The top ten hold 1.1% to 1.5% of the sample, which has approximately 50,000 clones, about 87% seen once. Their antigens remain unidentified. This specimen was PBMCs, taken from a glioma patient whose treatment included an IDH1 peptide vaccine. The receptors were sampled from a man in his forties with glioma. Both conserved end residues are part of each CDR3. The D gene is left open where the match is weak. Size tells how often a clone was seen (once, few, many) or the class of an expanded clone, and some rows leave it out.

CDR3 protein	CDR3 DNA	D gene	J gene	clone size	CDR3 length	V gene
CASSPPASRELFF	TGTGCCAGCAGTCCCCCTGCCTCGAGGGAGCTGTTTTTT	-	TRBJ2-2	-	13	TRBV7-9
CASTGTFTDTQYF	TGTGCCAGTACAGGGACATTCACAGATACGCAGTATTTT	-	TRBJ2-3	-	13	TRBV19
CASRELAGPPDTQYF	TGTGCCAGCAGGGAATTAGCGGGCCCCCCAGATACGCAGTATTTT	TRBD2	TRBJ2-3	-	15	TRBV6-1
CASSGSGRGEQYF	TGTGCCAGCAGCGGTAGCGGGAGAGGCGAGCAGTACTTC	TRBD2	TRBJ2-7	-	13	TRBV9
CASSAEGTPRETQYF	TGTGCCAGCAGTGCCGAAGGGACACCCCGGGAGACCCAGTACTTC	-	TRBJ2-5	-	15	TRBV6-1
CASSLGVRGLNTEAFF	TGTGCCAGCAGCTTGGGGGTCCGAGGTTTGAACACTGAAGCTTTCTTT	-	TRBJ1-1	once	16	TRBV7-2
CASSETGFEYNEQFF	TGTGCCAGCAGCGAGACAGGGTTTGAGTACAATGAGCAGTTCTTC	TRBD1	TRBJ2-1	-	15	TRBV27
CASSPSSYEQYF	TGTGCCAGCAGCCCGAGCTCCTACGAGCAGTACTTC	-	TRBJ2-7	-	12	TRBV2
CASSYSSTEAFF	TGTGCCAGCAGTTACTCGAGCACTGAAGCTTTCTTT	-	TRBJ1-1	-	12	TRBV6-6
CASSPTGQQETQYF	TGTGCCAGCAGCCCGACTGGACAGCAGGAGACCCAGTACTTC	-	TRBJ2-5	-	14	TRBV4-2
CASSNPGQGIQAFF	TGTGCCAGCAGCAACCCGGGACAGGGTATTCAAGCTTTCTTT	TRBD1	TRBJ1-1	-	14	TRBV9
CASSLLSGFGNEQFF	TGTGCCAGCAGCTTACTATCTGGGTTCGGGAATGAGCAGTTCTTC	-	TRBJ2-1	-	15	TRBV11-3
CASSFLLTNNEQFF	TGTGCCAGCAGTTTTCTCTTGACCAACAATGAGCAGTTCTTC	-	TRBJ2-1	-	14	TRBV27
CASRGQGASSGSQPQHF	TGTGCCAGCCGCGGACAGGGGGCATCCTCAGGGAGCCAGCCCCAGCATTTT	TRBD1	TRBJ1-5	-	17	TRBV2
CASQGTSGSYEQYF	TGTGCCAGTCAGGGGACTAGCGGTTCCTACGAGCAGTACTTC	TRBD2	TRBJ2-7	once	14	TRBV6-1
CASGGREKLFF	TGTGCCAGCGGGGGGAGAGAAAAACTGTTTTTT	-	TRBJ1-4	-	11	TRBV6-5
CASRVQGARTEAFF	TGTGCCAGCAGGGTACAGGGGGCAAGAACTGAAGCTTTCTTT	TRBD1	TRBJ1-1	-	14	TRBV6-5
CASSQPHGELFF	TGTGCCAGCAGCCAACCCCATGGGGAGCTGTTTTTT	-	TRBJ2-2	-	12	TRBV27
CASSAPLGGTGGQPQHF	TGTGCCAGCAGCGCCCCCCTGGGGGGGACAGGTGGTCAGCCCCAGCATTTT	TRBD1	TRBJ1-5	-	17	TRBV9
CASARGWETQYF	TGTGCTAGTGCTCGGGGGTGGGAGACCCAGTACTTC	-	TRBJ2-5	-	12	TRBV12-5
CASRVGLRTEAFF	TGTGCCAGCAGGGTGGGGTTGAGGACGGAAGCTTTCTTT	-	TRBJ1-1	once	13	TRBV6-5
CASSPLTASNEKLFF	TGTGCCAGCTCACCCTTGACGGCCAGTAATGAAAAACTGTTTTTT	-	TRBJ1-4	-	15	TRBV18
CASSPTREFTGELFF	TGTGCCAGCTCCCCGACGCGGGAGTTCACCGGGGAGCTGTTTTTT	TRBD2	TRBJ2-2	once	15	TRBV18
CSVRDTLNYGYTF	TGCAGCGTTCGGGACACTCTTAACTATGGCTACACCTTC	-	TRBJ1-2	-	13	TRBV29-1